This T cell receptor beta chain came from a study of T cell responses to AZD1222 COVID-19 vaccine. The data were produced by immunoSEQ multiplex PCR, yet TCRdb's version contains in-frame clones alone and is incomplete. The sample gives some 80,000 clones, approximately 88% of which show up once; 8% to 10% is in the top ten. There are 13 residues in the CDR3. Germline V gene data show CDR1 as MNHEY and CDR2 as SVGEGT. The V gene lost 5 bases and the J gene lost 3 bases, with 10 bases spanning the gap. The chain uses TRBV6-2 or TRBV6-3 and TRBJ2-5; tentative D call: TRBD1 (5 bases). The origin of this receptor is an adult who received the MenACWY meningococcal vaccine as a control. The source material was peripheral blood, sampled 28 days after the second dose of the MenACWY control vaccine. The CDR3 DNA follows: TGTGCCAGCAGTATTGACAGCGAAGAGACCCAGTACTTC. This encodes CASSIDSEETQYF.